This passage covers 15 T cell receptor beta chains from one sample sequenced in a study of identical twins. TCRdb recomputed calls from the 5' RACE reads with MiXCR, one row per CDR3 protein. The table lists around 290,000 distinct CDR3 sequences, roughly 10% of them singletons. These data also formed part of another study, on yellow fever vaccine responses in identical twins.

Sequenced sample: CD8+ T cells sorted from blood. Receptor source: a woman younger than 30 in good health.

Ten or more counts support this clonotype. The chain recombines TRBV20-1 with TRBJ2-2, with D maybe TRBD2 (5 bases). The CDR3 has 12 amino acids. CDR1 is DFQATT, CDR2 SNEGSKA, per germline (reference sequence). The ends were cut back, 5 bases at V and 7 bases at J, with 11 bases in the middle. In DNA, the CDR3 is TGCAGTGCTGACCGAGAGGGCGGGGAGCTGTTTTTT. Protein sequence: CSADREGGELFF.

The chain recombines TRBV4-1 with TRBJ1-1; TRBD1 aligns across 8 bases. The germline V gene encodes CDR1 MGHRA and CDR2 YSYEKL. V was pared by 3 bases and J by 0 bases, with 3 bases of the junction left unmatched. The CDR3 length is 15 residues. The CDR3 bases are TGCGCCAGCAGCCAGGACAGGGAAATGAACACTGAAGCTTTCTTT. Its protein is CASSQDREMNTEAFF.

The chain links TRBV11-2 to TRBJ2-7; D uncertain. The CDR3 consists of 13 residues. Trimming shortened V by 5 bases and J by 2 bases, and 10 bases separated the two germline ends. In germline, CDR1 is SGHAT, CDR2 FQNNGV. The CDR3 DNA sequence: TGTGCCAGCAGCCTAGGGATGGCCTACGAGCAGTACTTC. Translation gives CASSLGMAYEQYF.

This chain's CDR3 is CASSLAQGGTEAFF. The CDR3 nucleotides read TGCGCCAGCAGCTTGGCGCAGGGCGGCACTGAAGCTTTCTTT. The J gene is TRBJ1-1, the V gene TRBV5-1, with D possibly TRBD1 on 5 matching bases. The germline V gene encodes CDR1 SGHRS and CDR2 YFSETQ. The CDR3 spans 14 residues. V was cut by 0 bases and J by 4 bases, with 10 bases left in between. The full variable domain, with the rest looked up from reference TRBV5-1 and TRBJ1-1, is KAGVTQTPRYLIKTRGQQVTLSCSPISGHRSVSWYQQTPGQGLQFLFEYFSETQRNKGNFPGRFSGRQFSNSRSEMNVSTLELGDSALYLCASSLAQGGTEAFFGQGTRLTVV.

This clonotype was seen more than once but under ten times. The rearrangement uses TRBV24-1 and TRBJ2-5; the match to TRBD1 covers 7 bases. Germline V gene data show CDR1 as KGHDR and CDR2 as SFDVKD. The CDR3 contains 14 residues. V shed 3 bases, J shed 5 bases, and the junction held 5 bases outside the gene matches. In DNA, the CDR3 is TGTGCCACCAGTGATCCTGACAGGGTCGAGACCCAGTACTTC. This gives the protein CATSDPDRVETQYF.

This clonotype has only a few counts. This chain links TRBV6-5 with TRBJ2-5, with TRBD2 identical over 9 bases. Trimming removed 2 bases from V and 4 bases from J; junction bases left unmatched: 11. Germline CDR1 is MNHEY and CDR2 is SVGAGI. The CDR3 spans 17 residues. The CDR3 reads CASSYSPTGRGGETQYF. The CDR3 nucleotides read TGTGCCAGCAGTTACAGCCCGACAGGGCGGGGGGGAGAGACCCAGTACTTC.

The chain employs TRBV9 and TRBJ2-6; 10 bases fit TRBD1. The CDR3 length is 18 residues. V trimming: 4 bases; J trimming: 4 bases; junction bases outside the gene matches: 11. Germline V CDR1 and CDR2: SGDLS, YYNGEE. The CDR3 nucleotides are TGTGCCAGCAGCCTACCGTCGGACAGGGGGACCGGGGCCAACGTCCTGACTTTC. Its translation is CASSLPSDRGTGANVLTF.

CDR3 protein: CSARATTSNEQFF. CDR3 nucleotide sequence: TGCAGTGCTAGAGCAACGACTAGTAATGAGCAGTTCTTC. The chain couples TRBV20-1 to TRBJ2-1; possibly TRBD2 for D (6 bases). V lost 1 base and J 7 bases, leaving 11 bases between the germline ends. The CDR3 runs to 13 residues. Germline assignment: CDR1 DFQATT and CDR2 SNEGSKA (reference sequence).

The genes are TRBV6-5 and TRBJ2-5, with D perhaps TRBD1 (5 bases). Germline V lookup: CDR1 MNHEY, CDR2 SVGAGI. The CDR3 length is 14 residues. The V end was cut by 2 bases, the J end by 5 bases, with 12 bases between. The CDR3 is CASSYAQGSETQYF. DNA of the CDR3: TGTGCCAGCAGTTACGCCCAGGGCTCGGAGACCCAGTACTTC.

This clonotype has only a few counts. The genes are TRBV20-1 and TRBJ2-7; D may be TRBD2 (6 bases). This CDR3 has 16 amino acids. Trimming cost V 1 base and J 0 bases, with 16 bases left between them. Germline-derived CDR1 and CDR2 are DFQATT and SNEGSKA (reference sequence). Here the CDR3 DNA reads TGCAGTGCTAGAGGTCCACTAGCCGTGAGCTCCTACGAGCAGTACTTC. This sequence encodes CSARGPLAVSSYEQYF.

This clonotype has ten or more counts. The DNA of the CDR3 is TGTGCCAGCAGCTTGACAAGCACAGATACGCAGTATTTT. This translates into CASSLTSTDTQYF. This chain uses TRBV11-3 with TRBJ2-3; D unclear. V was shortened by 3 bases and J by 0 bases, with 4 bases between the two germline ends. CDR3 size: 13 residues. Per the germline V gene, CDR1 is SGHNT and CDR2 is YENEEA.

This clonotype occurred a few times. This chain connects TRBV2 to TRBJ2-7; D uncertain. CDR1 and CDR2 from the germline V gene are SNHLY and FYNNEI. CDR3 size: 11 residues. Trimming removed 5 bases from V and 7 bases from J, with 9 bases in between. CDR3 protein: CASSPWGEQYF. CDR3 bases: TGTGCCAGCAGTCCTTGGGGTGAGCAGTACTTC.

V gene TRBV15 combines with J gene TRBJ2-1; TRBD2 matches 11 bases. V was clipped by 4 bases and J by 0 bases; unmatched bases: 5. CDR3 length equals 17 residues. Germline-derived CDR1 and CDR2 are LNHNV and YYDKDF (reference sequence). The CDR3, as DNA: TGTGCCACCAGCACGCGGACTAGCGGGTACTCCTACAATGAGCAGTTCTTC. It encodes CATSTRTSGYSYNEQFF.

V and J are TRBV4-3 and TRBJ1-4, with D tentatively TRBD1 (6 bases). V was cut by 4 bases and J by 8 bases, with 17 bases left in between. The V gene's germline CDR1 is LGHNA and CDR2 YSLEER. The CDR3 runs 15 residues. The CDR3: CASSRYREREEKLFF. CDR3 in DNA: TGCGCCAGCAGCCGCTACAGGGAAAGGGAGGAAAAACTGTTTTTT.

The rearrangement uses TRBV4-3 and TRBJ2-1, with TRBD2 matching 11 bases. V lost 1 base, J lost 9 bases, and 5 bases stayed unmatched. Per the germline V gene, CDR1 is LGHNA and CDR2 is YSLEER. This CDR3 region has 15 residues. CDR3 in amino acids: CASSQGVGLAAEQFF. The CDR3 nucleotides read TGCGCCAGCAGCCAAGGCGTGGGACTAGCGGCTGAGCAGTTCTTC.